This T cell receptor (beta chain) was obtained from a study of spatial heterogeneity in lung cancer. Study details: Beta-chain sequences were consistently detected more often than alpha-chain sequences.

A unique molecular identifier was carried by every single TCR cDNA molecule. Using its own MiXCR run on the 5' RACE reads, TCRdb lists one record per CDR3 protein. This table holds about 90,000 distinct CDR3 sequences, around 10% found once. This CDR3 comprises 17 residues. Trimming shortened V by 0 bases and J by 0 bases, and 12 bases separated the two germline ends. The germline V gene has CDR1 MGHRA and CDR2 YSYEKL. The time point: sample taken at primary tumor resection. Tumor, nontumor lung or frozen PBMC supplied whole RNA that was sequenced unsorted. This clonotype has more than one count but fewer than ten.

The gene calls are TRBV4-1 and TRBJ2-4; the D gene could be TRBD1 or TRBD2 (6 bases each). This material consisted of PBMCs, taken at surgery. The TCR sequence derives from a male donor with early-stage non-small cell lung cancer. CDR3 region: CASSQDRGLLAKNIQYF. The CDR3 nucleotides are TGCGCCAGCAGCCAAGATCGGGGGCTACTAGCCAAAAACATTCAGTACTTC.